These T cell receptor beta chains were read from a single sample in a study of T cell responses to AZD1222 COVID-19 vaccine. Profiled with immunoSEQ multiplex PCR; TCRdb holds only in-frame clones, not every one. Among 40,000 to 50,000 clones listed, about 91% were seen once. Sequencing used peripheral blood, obtained 28 days after the second AZD1222 dose. These receptors were obtained from an adult who received the AZD1222 COVID-19 vaccine. Each CDR3 is given with its conserved first and last residue. The order of the fields is D gene, J gene, clone size, V gene, CDR3 DNA, CDR3 protein. The D gene is left open where the match is weak. Size is omitted from some rows. Given values are once, few, many or a class for expanded clones.

>NA|TRBJ1-1|NA|TRBV5-4
TGTGCCAGCAGCCACAGTCGGGGAGGGAGTGGAAACACTGAAGCTTTCTTT
CASSHSRGGSGNTEAFF
>NA|TRBJ2-3|NA|TRBV4-2
TGTGCCAGCAGCCAAGACCCAGGCCGATACACAGATACGCAGTATTTT
CASSQDPGRYTDTQYF
>TRBD2|TRBJ2-3|NA|TRBV5-1
TGCGCCAGCAGCTTGGGAGGAGGAGGAGCGGGAGTGGGAGATACGCAGTATTTT
CASSLGGGGAGVGDTQYF
>NA|TRBJ1-5|few|TRBV6-5
TGTGCCAGCAGTCCCGGGACGGCTCAGCCCCAGCATTTT
CASSPGTAQPQHF
>TRBD2|TRBJ2-1|NA|TRBV7-2
TGTGCCAGCAGCTTACAAGGTAGCGGGAGAGGTAGTGAGCAGTTCTTC
CASSLQGSGRGSEQFF
>NA|TRBJ1-6|NA|TRBV7-2
TGTGCCAGCAGCTTAGCCGGGGCTCGCAATTCACCCCTCCACTTT
CASSLAGARNSPLHF
>NA|TRBJ2-7|NA|TRBV6-5
TGTGCCAGCATGAGAAGGCGGGACTCCTACGAGCAGTACTTC
CASMRRRDSYEQYF
>TRBD2|TRBJ2-1|NA|TRBV9
TGTGCCAGCAGCGTAGTTTCGAGACTAGCGGGAGGGAAAACCTACAATGAGCAGTTCTTC
CASSVVSRLAGGKTYNEQFF
>TRBD1|TRBJ1-1|NA|TRBV11-3
TGTGCCAGCAGCTCCCCAAGTCCCGGGACAGGGGCAAACACTGAAGCTTTCTTT
CASSSPSPGTGANTEAFF
>TRBD1|TRBJ2-6|NA|TRBV9
TGTGCCAGCAGCGTAGACCCCGGGACAGGTTCTGGGGCCAACGTCCTGACTTTC
CASSVDPGTGSGANVLTF
>TRBD1|TRBJ2-3|NA|TRBV15
TGTGCCACCAGCAGGGACAGGGGGCCGGATACGCAGTATTTT
CATSRDRGPDTQYF
>TRBD1|TRBJ1-4|NA|TRBV18
TGTGCCAGCTTAAGCGGGACAGGGAGTGAAAAACTGTTTTTT
CASLSGTGSEKLFF
>NA|TRBJ1-2|NA|TRBV6-1
TGTGCCAGCAGTGATGGGGCAGTAACCTTC
CASSDGAVTF
>NA|TRBJ1-2|NA|TRBV15
TGTGCCACCAGCAGGGACACCCCCTCGAGGAACGGCTACACCTTC
CATSRDTPSRNGYTF
>NA|TRBJ1-5|NA|TRBV19
TGTGCCAGTAGTATGGAAAGGGGGCAGCCCCAGCATTTT
CASSMERGQPQHF
>TRBD2|TRBJ2-7|NA|TRBV7-2
TGTGCCAGCAGCTTCTCAGCGGGAGTCCGCGAGCAGTACTTC
CASSFSAGVREQYF
>NA|TRBJ2-2|once|TRBV11-3
TGTGCCAGCAAAAAACGGGGTGCGGTCGACACCGGGGAGCTGTTTTTT
CASKKRGAVDTGELFF
>NA|TRBJ2-7|NA|TRBV5-6
TGTGCCAGCAGCCCGACCCACGCGGGCGAGCAGTACTTC
CASSPTHAGEQYF
>NA|TRBJ1-1|NA|TRBV5-1
TGCGCCAGCGGCACCGGGACACAGAACACTGAAGCTTTCTTT
CASGTGTQNTEAFF
>NA|TRBJ1-3|few|TRBV6-5
TGTGCCAGCAGTTACTCGATGGACGGGGCTGGAAACACCATATATTTT
CASSYSMDGAGNTIYF
>NA|TRBJ2-7|NA|TRBV29-1
TGCAGCGTTCAGGGGAACTTATACGAGCAGTACTTC
CSVQGNLYEQYF
>NA|TRBJ2-1|NA|TRBV15
TGTGCCACCAGCAGAGATTTTGAGCAGTTCTTC
CATSRDFEQFF
>NA|TRBJ1-5|NA|TRBV12-3/TRBV12-4
TGTGCCAGCAGCCCGGTAGGAAATCAGCCCCAGCATTTT
CASSPVGNQPQHF
>NA|TRBJ1-2|once|TRBV23-1
TGCGCCAGCAGTCAATCGAGGGATGAGGATGGTGGCTACACCTTC
CASSQSRDEDGGYTF
>TRBD1|TRBJ1-2|NA|TRBV12-5
TGTGCTAGTGGTCTCACAGGGGCTAGGTATGGCTACACCTTC
CASGLTGARYGYTF
>NA|TRBJ2-5|NA|TRBV5-1
TGCGCCAGCAGCTTGGCAGGGGGGTGGCAAGAGACCCAGTACTTC
CASSLAGGWQETQYF
>NA|TRBJ1-6|once|TRBV18
TGTGCCAGCTCTCCTGTAGGGAGCTCCTATAATTCACCCCTCCACTTT
CASSPVGSSYNSPLHF
>TRBD2|TRBJ2-5|NA|TRBV5-6
TGTGCCAGCAGCTTCCCCGGACTAGCAAGTAGAGAGACCCAGTACTTC
CASSFPGLASRETQYF
>NA|TRBJ1-5|NA|TRBV5-4
TGTGCCAGCAGCTTGGAACGCGCGACAGCTCAGCCCCAGCATTTT
CASSLERATAQPQHF
>TRBD1|TRBJ1-3|NA|TRBV5-1
TGCGCCAGCAGCTTGTTTGGGGGTACTGACAGGGGCTCCCACTCTGGAAACACCATATATTTT
CASSLFGGTDRGSHSGNTIYF
>TRBD1|TRBJ1-2|NA|TRBV7-2
TGTGCCAGCAGCGCCACAGGGGGCTGGGGCTACACCTTC
CASSATGGWGYTF
>NA|TRBJ2-6|NA|TRBV3-1/TRBV3-2
TGTGCCAGCAGCCAAGCCCAGGGGGCCAACGTCCTGACTTTC
CASSQAQGANVLTF
>TRBD2|TRBJ2-3|NA|TRBV24-1
TGTGCCACCAGTGATCCGGGGACTAGCGGGATTGGGGATACGCAGTATTTT
CATSDPGTSGIGDTQYF
>NA|TRBJ1-2|NA|TRBV6-5
TGTGCCAGCAGCCCAGCGGGGTTTAACTATGGCTACACCTTC
CASSPAGFNYGYTF
>NA|TRBJ1-1|once|TRBV6-2/TRBV6-3
TGTGCCAGCAGTTCCGAGGTGGGCACTGAAGCTTTCTTT
CASSSEVGTEAFF
>TRBD1|TRBJ1-3|NA|TRBV7-9
TGTGCCAGCAGCCCCGGACAGGGCTACGGAAACACCATATATTTT
CASSPGQGYGNTIYF
>NA|TRBJ2-5|NA|TRBV9
TGTGCCAGCACCCCCGGGGGACGCAACCAAGAGACCCAGTACTTC
CASTPGGRNQETQYF
>TRBD2|TRBJ2-2|NA|TRBV7-3
TGTGCCAGCAGCTTAATCGCGGGGGTTAACACCGGGGAGCTGTTTTTT
CASSLIAGVNTGELFF
>TRBD1|TRBJ2-2|NA|TRBV27
TGTGCCAGCAGTTTCCAGGGGGCTATCGGGGAGCTGTTTTTT
CASSFQGAIGELFF
>NA|TRBJ1-1|NA|TRBV5-1
TGCGCCAGCAGCAGTGGGACGGCACACACTGAAGCTTTCTTT
CASSSGTAHTEAFF
>NA|TRBJ1-2|few|TRBV3-1/TRBV3-2
TGTGCCAGCAGCCAACGGGAGAATGGCTACACCTTC
CASSQRENGYTF
>TRBD2|TRBJ2-7|NA|TRBV6-5
TGTGCCAGCAGTTACAGGGGAAGCGGGGGTTCCGACGAGCAGTACTTC
CASSYRGSGGSDEQYF
>NA|TRBJ2-2|NA|TRBV11-2
TGTGCCAGCAGCTTAGATCGGTTATCCGGGGAGCTGTTTTTT
CASSLDRLSGELFF
>TRBD2|TRBJ2-7|once|TRBV6-2/TRBV6-3
TGTGCCAGCAGTCTAGCGGGAGAGTCCTACGAGCAGTACTTC
CASSLAGESYEQYF
>NA|TRBJ2-7|NA|TRBV21-1
TGTGCCAGCAGCAAAGAGGGAGGACAGGGTCCAACGAACAACGAGCAGTACTTC
CASSKEGGQGPTNNEQYF
>TRBD1|TRBJ1-6|NA|TRBV11-2
TGTGCCAGCAGCTTTTGGGGACAGATGGCACCCCTCCACTTT
CASSFWGQMAPLHF
>NA|TRBJ2-5|once|TRBV27
TGTGCCAGCAGTTTATCGTGGCAGCCTCAAGAGACCCAGTACTTC
CASSLSWQPQETQYF
>NA|TRBJ2-7|NA|TRBV7-2
TGTGCCAGCAGCTTAGAGATAGTAACCTACGAGCAGTACTTC
CASSLEIVTYEQYF
>NA|TRBJ2-7|NA|TRBV5-1
TGCGCCAGCAGCTTAGCAGGGAGCTCCTACGAGCAGTACTTC
CASSLAGSSYEQYF
>NA|TRBJ1-1|NA|TRBV10-3
TGTGCCATCAGTTTACAGGGTTTTGCTGAAGCTTTCTTT
CAISLQGFAEAFF